The 5 T cell receptor beta chains listed next were all sequenced from one sample in a study of OX40 agonist ivuxolimab in advanced cancers. Sequencing used immunoSEQ multiplex PCR; TCRdb keeps in-frame clones, though not all of them. The table has about 5,100 clones, approximately 71% seen once. The sequencing here drew on CD4+ or CD8+ T cells sorted from blood, taken in a trial of the OX40 agonist ivuxolimab. The receptors here all came from an adult with an advanced solid tumor such as melanoma, head and neck, liver or kidney cancer.

The chain recombines TRBV11-2 with TRBJ2-7; 7 nucleotides agree with TRBD2. The CDR3 covers 14 residues. The V segment lost 5 bases and the J segment 1 base; nucleotides outside the gene matches: 5. Germline V gene data show CDR1 as SGHAT and CDR2 as FQNNGV. The CDR3 loop reads CASSPLAGSYEQYF. In nucleotides, the CDR3 is TGTGCCAGCAGCCCCTTAGCGGGTTCCTACGAGCAGTACTTC.

This sequence joins TRBV6-1 and TRBJ2-1, with unresolved D. Per the germline V gene, CDR1 is MNHNS and CDR2 is SASEGT. The CDR3 spans 10 residues. Deletions cut 8 bases from V and 8 bases from J, with 7 bases between. The CDR3 protein is CASRAHEQFF. CDR3 nucleotides: TGTGCCAGCCGGGCCCATGAGCAGTTCTTC.

The chain joins TRBV11-2 to TRBJ2-5; D unresolved. The length of the CDR3 is 11 residues. V gave up 3 bases and J gave up 1 base, with 0 bases separating them. Germline CDR1 is SGHAT and CDR2 is FQNNGV. The CDR3 here is CASSFQETQYF. The CDR3 DNA sequence: TGTGCCAGCAGCTTCCAAGAGACCCAGTACTTC.

This rearrangement joins TRBV9 to TRBJ2-7; the match to TRBD1 covers 8 bases. Germline V gene sequence: CDR1 SGDLS, CDR2 YYNGEE. V lost 4 bases, J lost 3 bases, and 12 bases stayed unmatched. The CDR3 consists of 16 residues. As DNA, the CDR3 is TGTGCCAGCAGCCAAGGTCTGACAGGGGCCGACTACGAGCAGTACTTC. Protein sequence: CASSQGLTGADYEQYF.

This chain joins TRBV19 and TRBJ2-7; TRBD2 matches at 8 bases. The CDR3 sequence is 12 residues long. The V gene's germline CDR1 is LNHDA and CDR2 SQIVND (reference sequence). With 8 bases clipped from V and 5 bases from J, the junction kept 5 bases outside the gene matches. CDR3 sequence: CASRGGRHEQYF. In nucleotides, the CDR3 is TGTGCCAGTCGGGGGGGGAGGCACGAGCAGTACTTC.